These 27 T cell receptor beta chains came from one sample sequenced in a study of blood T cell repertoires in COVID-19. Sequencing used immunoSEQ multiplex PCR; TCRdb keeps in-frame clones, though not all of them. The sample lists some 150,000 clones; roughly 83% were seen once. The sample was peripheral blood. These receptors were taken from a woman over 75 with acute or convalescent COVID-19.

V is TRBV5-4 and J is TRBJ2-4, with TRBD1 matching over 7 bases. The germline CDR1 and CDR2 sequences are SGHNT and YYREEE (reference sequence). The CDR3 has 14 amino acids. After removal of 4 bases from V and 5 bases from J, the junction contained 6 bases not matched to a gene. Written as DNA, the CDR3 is TGTGCCAGCAGCACCCGGGACAGTCAAAACATTCAGTACTTC. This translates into CASSTRDSQNIQYF.

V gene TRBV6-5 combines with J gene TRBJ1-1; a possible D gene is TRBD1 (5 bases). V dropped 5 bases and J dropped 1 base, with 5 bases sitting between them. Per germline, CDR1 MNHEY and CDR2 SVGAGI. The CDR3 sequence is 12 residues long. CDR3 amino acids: CASSTGNTEAFF. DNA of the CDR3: TGTGCCAGCAGTACAGGGAACACTGAAGCTTTCTTT.

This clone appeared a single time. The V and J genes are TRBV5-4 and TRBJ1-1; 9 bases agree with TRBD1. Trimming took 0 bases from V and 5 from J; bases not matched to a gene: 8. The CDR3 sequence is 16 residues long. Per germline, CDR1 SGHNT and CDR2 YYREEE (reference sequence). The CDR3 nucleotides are TGTGCCAGCAGCTTGGGGGCCGACGACAGGGGGACTGAAGCTTTCTTT. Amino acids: CASSLGADDRGTEAFF.

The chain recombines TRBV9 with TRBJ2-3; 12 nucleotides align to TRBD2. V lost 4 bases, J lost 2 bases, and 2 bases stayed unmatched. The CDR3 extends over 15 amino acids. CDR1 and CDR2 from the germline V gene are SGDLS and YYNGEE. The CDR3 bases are TGTGCCAGCAGCCGGACTAGCGGGGCCACAGATACGCAGTATTTT. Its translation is CASSRTSGATDTQYF.

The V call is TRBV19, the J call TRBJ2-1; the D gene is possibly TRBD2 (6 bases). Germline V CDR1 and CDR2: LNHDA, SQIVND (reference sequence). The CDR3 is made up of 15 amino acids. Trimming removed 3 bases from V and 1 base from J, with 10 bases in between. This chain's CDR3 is CASSMMGGSYNEQFF. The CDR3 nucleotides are TGTGCCAGTAGTATGATGGGGGGTTCCTACAATGAGCAGTTCTTC.

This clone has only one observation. In nucleotides, the CDR3 is TGTGCCAGCAGTGAATGGGCCCCGAGCCCCGGGGAGCTGTTTTTT. Protein product: CASSEWAPSPGELFF. The chain employs TRBV6-4 and TRBJ2-2; D is unclear. The length of the CDR3 is 15 residues. Germline V gene data show CDR1 as MRHNA and CDR2 as SNTAGT. Trimming took off 3 bases at V and 6 bases at J, with 14 bases between the two ends.

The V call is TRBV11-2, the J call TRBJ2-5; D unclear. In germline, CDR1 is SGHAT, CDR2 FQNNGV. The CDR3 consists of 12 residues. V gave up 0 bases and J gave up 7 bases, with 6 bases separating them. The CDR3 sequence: CASSLDRGTQYF. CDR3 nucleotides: TGTGCCAGCAGCTTAGATCGAGGGACCCAGTACTTC.

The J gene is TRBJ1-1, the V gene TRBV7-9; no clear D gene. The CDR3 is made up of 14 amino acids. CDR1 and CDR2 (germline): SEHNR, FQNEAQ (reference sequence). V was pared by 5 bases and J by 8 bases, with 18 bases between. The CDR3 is CASSSPGKGYEAFF. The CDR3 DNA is TGTGCCAGCAGCAGTCCGGGGAAAGGTTACGAAGCTTTCTTT.

In nucleotides, the CDR3 is TGTGCCAGCAGCTTAGCGGGTGGGGGCACTTACACTGAAGCTTTCTTT. Protein: CASSLAGGGTYTEAFF. The gene calls are TRBV7-9 and TRBJ1-1, with TRBD1 as a possible D gene (6 bases). The CDR3 has 16 amino acids. Trimming shortened V by 0 bases and J by 3 bases, and 14 bases separated the two germline ends. Germline loops: CDR1 SEHNR, CDR2 FQNEAQ (reference sequence).

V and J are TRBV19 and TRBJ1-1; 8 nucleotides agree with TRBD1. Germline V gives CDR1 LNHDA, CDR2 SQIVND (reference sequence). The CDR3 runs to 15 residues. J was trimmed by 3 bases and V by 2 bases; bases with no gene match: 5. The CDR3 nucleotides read TGTGCCAGTAGTATAAGACAGGGGATCCACACTGAAGCTTTCTTT. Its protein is CASSIRQGIHTEAFF. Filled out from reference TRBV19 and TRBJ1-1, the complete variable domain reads DGGITQSPKYLFRKEGQNVTLSCEQNLNHDAMYWYRQDPGQGLRLIYYSQIVNDFQKGDIAEGYSVSREKKESFPLTVTSAQKNPTAFYLCASSIRQGIHTEAFFGQGTRLTVV.

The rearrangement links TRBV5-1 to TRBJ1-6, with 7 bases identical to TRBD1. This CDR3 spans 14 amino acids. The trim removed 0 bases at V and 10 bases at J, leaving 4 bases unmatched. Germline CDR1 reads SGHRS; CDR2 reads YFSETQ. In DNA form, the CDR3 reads TGCGCCAGCAGCTTGGTTACAGGGGTCTCACCCCTCCACTTT. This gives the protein CASSLVTGVSPLHF.

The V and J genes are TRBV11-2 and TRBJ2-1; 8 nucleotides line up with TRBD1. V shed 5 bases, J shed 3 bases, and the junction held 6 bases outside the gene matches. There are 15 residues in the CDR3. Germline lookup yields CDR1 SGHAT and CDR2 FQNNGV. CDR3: CASSKDRGGYNEQFF. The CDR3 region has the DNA TGTGCCAGCAGCAAAGACAGGGGAGGCTACAATGAGCAGTTCTTC.

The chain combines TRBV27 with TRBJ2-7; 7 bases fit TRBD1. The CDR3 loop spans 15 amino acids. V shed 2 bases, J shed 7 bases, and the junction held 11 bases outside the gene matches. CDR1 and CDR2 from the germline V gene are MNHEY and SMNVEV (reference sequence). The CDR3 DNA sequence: TGTGCCAGCAGTTTAACCGAAGGGACAGCCGGGGAGCAGTACTTC. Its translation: CASSLTEGTAGEQYF.

The CDR3 DNA reads as TGTGCCATCAGTGAGTCTAATCCGGGACAGGGTTCGGGCTATGGCTACACCTTC. It codes for CAISESNPGQGSGYGYTF. The chain combines TRBV10-3 with TRBJ1-2, with 9 bases that match TRBD1. Germline loops: CDR1 ENHRY, CDR2 SYGVKD. The junction had 12 bases not matched to a gene; V was cut back by 0 bases and J by 4 bases. The CDR3 totals 18 residues.

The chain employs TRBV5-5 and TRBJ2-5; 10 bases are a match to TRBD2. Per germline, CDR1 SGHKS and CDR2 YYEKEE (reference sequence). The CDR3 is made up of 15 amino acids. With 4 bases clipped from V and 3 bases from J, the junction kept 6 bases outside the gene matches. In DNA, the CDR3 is TGTGCCAGCAGCCTAGCGGGGGCCCAAGAAGAGACCCAGTACTTC. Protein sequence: CASSLAGAQEETQYF.

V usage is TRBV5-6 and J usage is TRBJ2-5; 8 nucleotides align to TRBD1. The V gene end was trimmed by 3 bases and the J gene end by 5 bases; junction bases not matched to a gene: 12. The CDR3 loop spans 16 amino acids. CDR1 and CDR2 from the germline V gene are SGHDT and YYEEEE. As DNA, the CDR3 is TGTGCCAGCAGCTCCAAGAACAGGGGGTTCGGGGAGACCCAGTACTTC. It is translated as CASSSKNRGFGETQYF. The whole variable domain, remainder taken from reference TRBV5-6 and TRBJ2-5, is DAGVTQSPTHLIKTRGQQVTLRCSPKSGHDTVSWYQQALGQGPQFIFQYYEEEERQRGNFPDRFSGHQFPNYSSELNVNALLLGDSALYLCASSSKNRGFGETQYFGPGTRLLVL.

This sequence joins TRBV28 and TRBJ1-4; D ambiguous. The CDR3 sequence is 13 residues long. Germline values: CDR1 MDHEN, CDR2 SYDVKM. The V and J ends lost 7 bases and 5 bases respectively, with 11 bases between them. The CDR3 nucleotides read TGTGCCAGCACTTCGGGCGGGAATGAAAAACTGTTTTTT. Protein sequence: CASTSGGNEKLFF.

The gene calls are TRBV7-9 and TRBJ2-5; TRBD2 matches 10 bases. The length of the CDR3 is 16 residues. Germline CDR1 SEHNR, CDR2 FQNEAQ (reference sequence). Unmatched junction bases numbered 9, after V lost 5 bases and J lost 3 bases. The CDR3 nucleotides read TGTGCCAGCAGCCCTTTAGCGGGGGGAACTAAAGAGACCCAGTACTTC. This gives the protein CASSPLAGGTKETQYF.

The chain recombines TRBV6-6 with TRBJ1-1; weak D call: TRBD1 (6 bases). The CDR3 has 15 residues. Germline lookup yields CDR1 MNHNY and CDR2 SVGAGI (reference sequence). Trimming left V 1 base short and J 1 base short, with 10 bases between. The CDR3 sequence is CASSYFTGSNTEAFF. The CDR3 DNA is TGTGCCAGCAGTTACTTTACAGGGTCGAACACTGAAGCTTTCTTT.

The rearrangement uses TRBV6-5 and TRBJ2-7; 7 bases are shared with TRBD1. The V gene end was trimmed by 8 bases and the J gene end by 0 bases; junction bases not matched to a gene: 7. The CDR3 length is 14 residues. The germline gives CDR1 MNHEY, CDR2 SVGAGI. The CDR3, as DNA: TGTGCCAGCGTGAAGCACAGGGGCTCCTACGAGCAGTACTTC. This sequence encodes CASVKHRGSYEQYF.

CDR3 region: CASSERGPEAFF. CDR3 bases: TGTGCCAGCAGTGAAAGAGGGCCTGAAGCTTTCTTT. The rearrangement joins TRBV6-1 to TRBJ1-1, with D unresolved. Germline assignment: CDR1 MNHNS and CDR2 SASEGT. The CDR3 has 12 amino acids. The ends were cut back, 2 bases at V and 6 bases at J, with 7 bases in the middle.

This chain's CDR3 is CASSFGRTAGNYEQYF. The CDR3 DNA reads TGCGCCAGCAGCTTTGGGAGGACTGCAGGGAACTACGAGCAGTACTTC. This rearrangement joins TRBV5-1 to TRBJ2-7; possible D gene TRBD2, 6 bases. The ends were cut back, 2 bases at V and 3 bases at J, with 18 bases in the middle. The CDR3 totals 16 residues. Germline loops: CDR1 SGHRS, CDR2 YFSETQ. The whole variable domain, remainder taken from reference TRBV5-1 and TRBJ2-7, is KAGVTQTPRYLIKTRGQQVTLSCSPISGHRSVSWYQQTPGQGLQFLFEYFSETQRNKGNFPGRFSGRQFSNSRSEMNVSTLELGDSALYLCASSFGRTAGNYEQYFGPGTRLTVT.

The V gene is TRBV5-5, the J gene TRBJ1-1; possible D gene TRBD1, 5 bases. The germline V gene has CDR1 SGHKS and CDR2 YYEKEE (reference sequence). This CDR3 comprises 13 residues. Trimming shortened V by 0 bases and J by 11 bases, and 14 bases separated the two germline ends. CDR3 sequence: CASSLVVFGAAFF. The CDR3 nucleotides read TGTGCCAGCAGCTTGGTCGTTTTTGGGGCCGCTTTCTTT.

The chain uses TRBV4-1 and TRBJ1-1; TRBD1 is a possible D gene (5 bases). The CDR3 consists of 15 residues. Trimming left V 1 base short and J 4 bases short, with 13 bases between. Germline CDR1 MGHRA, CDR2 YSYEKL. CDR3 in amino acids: CASSQGLTGGTEAFF. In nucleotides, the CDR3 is TGCGCCAGCAGCCAAGGGTTAACGGGGGGCACTGAAGCTTTCTTT.

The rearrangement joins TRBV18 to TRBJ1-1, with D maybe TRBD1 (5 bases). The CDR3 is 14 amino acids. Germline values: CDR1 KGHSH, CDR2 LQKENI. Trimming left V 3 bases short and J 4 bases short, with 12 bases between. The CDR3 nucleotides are TGTGCCAGCTCACCGACAGCGGGGGGCACTGAAGCTTTCTTT. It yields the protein CASSPTAGGTEAFF.

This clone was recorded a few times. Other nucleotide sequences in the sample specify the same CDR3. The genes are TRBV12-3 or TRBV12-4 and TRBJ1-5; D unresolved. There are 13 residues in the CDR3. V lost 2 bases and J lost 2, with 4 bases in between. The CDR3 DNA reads TGTGCCAGCAGTTTACAGGGCAATCAGCCCCAGCATTTT. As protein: CASSLQGNQPQHF.

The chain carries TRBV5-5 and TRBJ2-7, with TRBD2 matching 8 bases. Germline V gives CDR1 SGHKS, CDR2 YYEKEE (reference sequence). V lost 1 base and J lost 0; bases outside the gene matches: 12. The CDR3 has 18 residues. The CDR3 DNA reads TGTGCCAGCAGCTTGAGGCGAGGACTAGCTTTGAGCTCCTACGAGCAGTACTTC. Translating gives CASSLRRGLALSSYEQYF.